This T cell receptor (beta chain) was profiled in a study of blood T cells in healthy people across ages. This clonotype was counted ten times or more. Looked up from germline, CDR1 is SQVTM and CDR2 is ANQGSEA. The ends were cut back, 3 bases at V and 4 bases at J, with 11 bases in the middle. The CDR3 sequence is 13 residues long. Alongside a J-beta primer mix, a sample-barcoded 5' primer served in a second PCR lasting about 7 to 12 cycles. MiXCR, applied by TCRdb to the 5' RACE reads, yields one record per CDR3 protein. The sample contains about 1.1 million distinct CDR3 sequences, around two fifths of which appear only once.

Material: blood. The V call is TRBV29-1, the J call TRBJ2-3; a weak D match, TRBD2 (6 bases). This clonotype originated in a young man in good health. As DNA, the CDR3 is TGCAGCGTTGAGTCGCGGGGCGCAGATACGCAGTATTTT. This gives the protein CSVESRGADTQYF.